This T cell receptor (beta chain) was observed in a study of blood T cell repertoires in COVID-19. Method: immunoSEQ multiplex PCR; TCRdb's copy keeps in-frame clones and lacks some. The data contain fewer than 250,000 clones, roughly 84% of them singletons. Trimming took 5 bases from V and 3 from J; bases not matched to a gene: 6. Looked up from germline, CDR1 is MNHEY and CDR2 is SMNVEV (reference sequence). There are 14 residues in the CDR3. Cohort 3 recovered donors had two negative PCRs, clearance, or symptom resolution. Material: PBMCs or T cells enriched from blood (not recorded which). The sequence was collected from a woman between 40 and 55 years old who had recovered from COVID-19. The chain uses TRBV27 and TRBJ1-1, with TRBD1 matching over 7 bases. CDR3 amino acids: CASSPGQPYTEAFF. DNA for the CDR3: TGTGCCAGCAGTCCGGGACAGCCGTACACTGAAGCTTTCTTT.